Listed here are 17 T cell receptor beta chains from one sample, sequenced in a study of T cell repertoires in cytomegalovirus infection (dated by TCRdb to the late 2010s). The sequencer listed for this sample is Illumina HiSeq 1500. The public reads were quality trimmed at Q25 with fastp and then assembled into clones with MiXCR by TCRdb, keeping productive beta chains. Rows with a matching CDR3 protein are joined into one entry that keeps the most common DNA and genes. This sample has about 460,000 distinct CDR3 sequences in its table, and about 10% of those were observed once. Together, the top ten hold about 10% of the sample. The sequencing input was PBMCs. These receptors were obtained from a human donor in good health (CMV status not recorded). Some clones in this sample may be carry-over from other donors' samples.

The J gene is TRBJ2-3, the V gene TRBV3-1; possible D gene TRBD2, 5 bases. CDR1 LGHDT and CDR2 YNNKEL come from the germline V gene (reference sequence). CDR3 length: 15 residues. V shed 3 bases and J shed 0 bases, with 10 bases lying between them. The CDR3 reads CASSHYGISTDTQYF. CDR3 coding DNA: TGTGCCAGCAGCCACTACGGGATCAGCACAGATACGCAGTATTTT.

The table lists this clonotype with many counts. The genes are TRBV20-1 and TRBJ2-1, with TRBD2 identical over 14 bases. Losses at the gene ends were 5 bases for V and 5 bases for J; bases not matched to a gene: 8. Germline lookup yields CDR1 DFQATT and CDR2 SNEGSKA (reference sequence). This CDR3 is built from 16 residues. CDR3 DNA sequence: TGCAGTGCTTCCGAGACTAGCGGGAGGGCCCACAATGAGCAGTTCTTC. Translation gives CSASETSGRAHNEQFF.

This clonotype was observed a handful of times. The chain uses TRBV6-5 and TRBJ1-1; D gene unclear. The germline V gene encodes CDR1 MNHEY and CDR2 SVGAGI. Trimming took 5 bases from V and 1 from J, leaving 11 bases between them. The CDR3 is made up of 14 amino acids. The CDR3 sequence: CASSPPLPNTEAFF. DNA of the CDR3: TGTGCCAGCAGTCCGCCCCTGCCGAACACTGAAGCTTTCTTT.

This clonotype was picked up many times. This chain joins TRBV7-9 and TRBJ2-5; 9 nucleotides match TRBD1. Trimming cost V 5 bases and J 3 bases; bases outside gene matches: 4. Germline values: CDR1 SEHNR, CDR2 FQNEAQ (reference sequence). The CDR3 length is 14 residues. The CDR3: CASSPRTGEETQYF. CDR3 coding DNA: TGTGCCAGCAGCCCCCGGACAGGGGAAGAGACCCAGTACTTC. Full variable domain (rest looked up from reference TRBV7-9 and TRBJ2-5): DTGVSQNPRHKITKRGQNVTFRCDPISEHNRLYWYRQTLGQGPEFLTYFQNEAQLEKSRLLSDRFSAERPKGSFSTLEIQRTEQGDSAMYLCASSPRTGEETQYFGPGTRLLVL.

This clonotype was counted a single time. J is TRBJ1-4 and V is TRBV19, with TRBD1 matching over 8 bases. The CDR3 contains 14 residues. The V gene's germline CDR1 is LNHDA and CDR2 SQIVND (reference sequence). V shed 10 bases, J shed 4 bases, and the junction held 8 bases outside the gene matches. This CDR3 is CATVDRGVNEKLFF. Here the CDR3 DNA reads TGTGCCACCGTCGACAGGGGCGTTAATGAAAAACTGTTTTTT.

V is TRBV27 and J is TRBJ2-3; D not certain. The V end was cut by 3 bases, the J end by 2 bases, with 6 bases between. There are 13 residues in the CDR3. The germline CDR1 and CDR2 sequences are MNHEY and SMNVEV (reference sequence). The chain's CDR3 is CASSLLDTDTQYF. Written as DNA, the CDR3 is TGTGCCAGCAGTTTGTTGGACACAGATACGCAGTATTTT.

This clonotype was recorded many times. The chain carries TRBV10-3 and TRBJ2-7, with D possibly matching TRBD1 (6 bases). Trimming took off 3 bases at V and 4 bases at J, with 7 bases between the two ends. The CDR3 length is 12 residues. CDR1 is ENHRY and CDR2 is SYGVKD in the germline V gene. Written as DNA, the CDR3 is TGTGCCATCAGTGACGGACAGTACGAGCAGTACTTC. Residues: CAISDGQYEQYF.

This clonotype was recorded at least ten times. The chain's CDR3 is CSEGTGLGGYTF. The DNA of the CDR3 is TGCAGCGAAGGGACCGGACTAGGAGGCTACACCTTC. The chain has TRBV29-1 and TRBJ1-2, with D perhaps matching TRBD1 (5 bases). The CDR3 extends over 12 amino acids. Germline-derived CDR1 and CDR2 are SQVTM and ANQGSEA. V was shortened by 7 bases and J by 8 bases, with 17 bases between the two germline ends.

This clonotype was seen only a few times. V is TRBV7-3 and J is TRBJ2-5; possible D gene TRBD1, 5 bases. From germline, CDR1 is SGHTA and CDR2 FQGTGA. The CDR3 length is 12 residues. The V gene lost 5 bases and the J gene lost 7 bases, with 11 bases spanning the gap. CDR3 sequence: CASSADMRTQYF. The CDR3 DNA sequence: TGTGCCAGCAGCGCGGACATGAGGACCCAGTACTTC.

This clonotype was seen repeatedly, ten times or more. The gene calls are TRBV11-2 and TRBJ1-2; perhaps TRBD1 as D (5 bases). V lost 6 bases to trimming and J lost 5 bases, with 7 bases between them. The CDR3 contains 11 residues. Per germline, CDR1 SGHAT and CDR2 FQNNGV. The CDR3 coding sequence is TGTGCCAGCAGACGACAGTATGGCTACACCTTC. It specifies CASRRQYGYTF.

This clonotype was counted ten times or more. The chain uses TRBV7-8 and TRBJ2-5, with 11 bases fitting TRBD2. Germline CDR1 is SGHVS and CDR2 is FQNEAQ. With 1 base clipped from V and 3 bases from J, the junction kept 4 bases outside the gene matches. The CDR3 is 16 residues long. The CDR3 DNA reads as TGTGCCAGCAGCTTAGGTAGCGGGGGGGCCGAAGAGACCCAGTACTTC. Its protein product is CASSLGSGGAEETQYF.

J is TRBJ2-1 and V is TRBV28; D remains unclear. The CDR3 loop spans 12 amino acids. The germline V gene encodes CDR1 MDHEN and CDR2 SYDVKM. Trimming stripped 11 bases from V and 4 bases from J, with 12 bases between. The CDR3 region has the DNA TGTGCCGCCGGCAGGATATACAATGAGCAGTTCTTC. Encoded protein: CAAGRIYNEQFF. Together with reference TRBV28 and TRBJ2-1, the CDR3 gives the full variable domain: DVKVTQSSRYLVKRTGEKVFLECVQDMDHENMFWYRQDPGLGLRLIYFSYDVKMKEKGDIPEGYSVSREKKERFSLILESASTNQTSMYLCAAGRIYNEQFFGPGTRLTVL.

This clonotype was found a few times. The DNA for the CDR3 is TGTGCCAGCAGGCGGACAGGATTGGGCTACAATGAGCAGTTCTTC. Its translation: CASRRTGLGYNEQFF. V usage is TRBV28 and J usage is TRBJ2-1; 7 bases match TRBD1. Looked up from germline, CDR1 is MDHEN and CDR2 is SYDVKM. V trimming: 6 bases; J trimming: 3 bases; junction bases outside the gene matches: 8. CDR3 length: 15 amino acids.

The J gene is TRBJ2-1, the V gene TRBV7-8; D is perhaps TRBD1 or TRBD2 (5 bases each). This CDR3 has 14 amino acids. V was cut by 1 base and J by 7 bases, with 11 bases left in between. The germline V gene has CDR1 SGHVS and CDR2 FQNEAQ. In DNA, the CDR3 is TGTGCCAGCAGCTTAGACACCGGGACGAATGAGCAGTTCTTC. This codes for CASSLDTGTNEQFF.

The chain is built from TRBV5-6 and TRBJ2-3, with 9 bases lining up with TRBD1. The germline gives CDR1 SGHDT, CDR2 YYEEEE. With 3 bases clipped from V and 3 bases from J, the junction kept 11 bases outside the gene matches. This CDR3 contains 17 residues. The CDR3 region is CASSSVSGTGRTDTQYF. The CDR3 DNA follows: TGTGCCAGCAGCTCTGTATCCGGGACAGGGCGTACAGATACGCAGTATTTT.

The chain recombines TRBV20-1 with TRBJ1-1, with TRBD1 as a possible D gene (5 bases). The length of the CDR3 is 13 residues. Germline V CDR1 and CDR2: DFQATT, SNEGSKA (reference sequence). With 3 bases removed from V and 0 bases from J, the gap between germline ends came to 8 bases. CDR3 bases: TGCAGTGCTAGCCCAGGGCTGAACACTGAAGCTTTCTTT. It yields the protein CSASPGLNTEAFF.

This clonotype was picked up many times. V usage is TRBV5-4 and J usage is TRBJ1-1, with no clear D. The CDR3 is 15 amino acids. Trimming took off 0 bases at V and 10 bases at J, with 19 bases between the two ends. The germline V gene has CDR1 SGHNT and CDR2 YYREEE (reference sequence). CDR3 nucleotide sequence: TGTGCCAGCAGCTTGGCCCGGGCCTCCTTTGATGGAGCTTTCTTT. Protein: CASSLARASFDGAFF.